The 3 T cell receptor beta chains reported below all come from one sample, sequenced in a study of T-cell reconstitution after alpha-beta-depleted transplantation in children. Unique molecular identifiers featured in how the TCRbeta library was prepared. TCRdb analysed the PCR reads with MiXCR anew, one entry per CDR3 protein. The sample lists 250,000 to 300,000 distinct CDR3 sequences, over 9.5% seen once, with 7% to 9.5% in the top ten. Sequences were derived from PBMCs, sampled before TCRalphabeta/CD19-depleted stem cell transplant. The receptors shown here come from a boy under two years old with acute myeloid leukemia, due to receive a stem cell transplant.

The sample holds many counts of this clonotype. This sequence joins TRBV5-1 and TRBJ2-3; 8 bases map to TRBD1. Germline V gene data show CDR1 as SGHRS and CDR2 as YFSETQ. This CDR3 spans 14 amino acids. Germline trimming cut 7 bases from V and 4 bases from J; bases unmatched to any gene: 8. As DNA, the CDR3 is TGCGCCAGCGGCGGACAGGGTGTCTCAGATACGCAGTATTTT. Translated: CASGGQGVSDTQYF.

This clonotype has more than one count but fewer than ten. The chain has TRBV20-1 and TRBJ1-5; D is perhaps TRBD1 (6 bases). Germline CDR1 and CDR2: DFQATT and SNEGSKA (reference sequence). Trimming removed 0 bases from V and 3 bases from J, with 9 bases in between. The CDR3 loop spans 14 amino acids. The chain's CDR3 is CSAREGGNNQPQHF. CDR3 DNA sequence: TGCAGTGCTAGAGAAGGGGGAAACAATCAGCCCCAGCATTTT.

As DNA, the CDR3 is TGTGCCAGCAGTTACGGAGGGCCCCACGAGCAGTACTTC. Residues: CASSYGGPHEQYF. The chain joins TRBV6-5 to TRBJ2-7; tentatively, D is TRBD2 (6 bases). V lost 2 bases and J lost 5, with 10 bases in between. Germline V lookup: CDR1 MNHEY, CDR2 SVGAGI. This CDR3 comprises 13 residues.